The T cell receptor (beta chain) described here comes from a study of cytomegalovirus exposure and HLA in healthy donors. The CDR3 length is 17 residues. Germline V gives CDR1 LNHDA, CDR2 SQIVND (reference sequence). The V and J ends lost 0 bases and 3 bases respectively, with 15 bases between them. Study conclusions and caveats: Reported results showed that the classifier diagnosed cytomegalovirus status with high specificity and sensitivity.

Vbeta (60) and Jbeta (13) primers were used in the PCR. Profiling relied on immunoSEQ multiplex PCR, and the TCRdb table lists in-frame clones only, not all of them. Of fewer than 200,000 clones listed, roughly 87% were seen once; the top ten hold under 1.2%. With respect to this clone: Antigen unknown.

The sequencing input was PBMCs. The V gene is TRBV19, the J gene TRBJ1-5; possible D gene TRBD1, 6 bases. The receptor was isolated from a boy aged 2 to 10 in good health and CMV-seronegative. The CDR3 region has the DNA TGTGCCAGTAGTATAGATACCCCAGGGGCCCCCAATCAGCCCCAGCATTTT. Translation: CASSIDTPGAPNQPQHF.